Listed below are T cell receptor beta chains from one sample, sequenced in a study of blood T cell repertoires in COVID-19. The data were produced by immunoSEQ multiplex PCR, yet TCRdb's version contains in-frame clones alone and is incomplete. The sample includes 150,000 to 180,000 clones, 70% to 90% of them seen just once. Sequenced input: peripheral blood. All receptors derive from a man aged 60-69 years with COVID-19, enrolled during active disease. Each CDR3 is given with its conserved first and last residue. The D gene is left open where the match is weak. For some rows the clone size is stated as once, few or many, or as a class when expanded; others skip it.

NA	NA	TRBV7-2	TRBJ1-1	TGTGCCAGCAGCTTAGCCGCGACACAGGGATGGAGCACTGAAGCTTTCTTT	CASSLAATQGWSTEAFF
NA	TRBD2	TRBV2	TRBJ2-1	TGTGCCAGCAGTACTGTTAGCGGGAGGGCCCTCCCTGAGCAGTTCTTC	CASSTVSGRALPEQFF
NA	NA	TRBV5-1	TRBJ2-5	TGCGCCAGCAGTCGGGAACAAGAGACCCAGTACTTC	CASSREQETQYF
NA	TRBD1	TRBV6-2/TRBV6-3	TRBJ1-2	TGTGCCAGCAGACCTACGACAGGGAACTATGGCTACACCTTC	CASRPTTGNYGYTF
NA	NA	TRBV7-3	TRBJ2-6	TGTGCCAGCAGCACAGGGACCGGGGCCAACGTCCTGACTTTC	CASSTGTGANVLTF
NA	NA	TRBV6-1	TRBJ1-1	TGTGCCAGCAGTGATAACAGGGCTGTGAACACTGAAGCTTTCTTT	CASSDNRAVNTEAFF
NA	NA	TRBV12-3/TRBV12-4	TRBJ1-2	TGTGCCAGCAGTTTGAGACGGGAATATGGCTACACCTTC	CASSLRREYGYTF
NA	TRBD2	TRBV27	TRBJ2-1	TGTGCCACCCATAGCGGGGGCTCCTACAATGAGCAGTTCTTC	CATHSGGSYNEQFF
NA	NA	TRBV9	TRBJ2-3	TGTGCCAGCAGCTCCCGACCGGAGGTGGCAGATACGCAGTATTTT	CASSSRPEVADTQYF
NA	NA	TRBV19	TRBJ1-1	TGTGCCAGTAGTAAGGACATTACTTTGAACACTGAAGCTTTCTTT	CASSKDITLNTEAFF
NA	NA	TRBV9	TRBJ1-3	TGTGCCAGCAGCGTAGTGGAGGGACCTGGAAACACCATATATTTT	CASSVVEGPGNTIYF
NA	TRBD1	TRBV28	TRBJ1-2	TGTGCCAGCAGTCAGCCCCCAAGACAGGGTAGTGGCTACACCTTC	CASSQPPRQGSGYTF
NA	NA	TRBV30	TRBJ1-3	TGTGCCTGGAGTGGCGGTTGGACAGCAGGAAACACCATATATTTT	CAWSGGWTAGNTIYF
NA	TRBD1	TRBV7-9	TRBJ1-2	TGTGCCAGCAGCCCCCCCTGGCAGGGGGCTCAAGGCTACACCTTC	CASSPPWQGAQGYTF
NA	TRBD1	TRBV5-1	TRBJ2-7	TGCGCCAGCAGCTTAAGACAGGGACAGGACGAGCAGTACTTC	CASSLRQGQDEQYF
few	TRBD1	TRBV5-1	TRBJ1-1	TGCGCCAGCAGCCCAGAGACAGGGGTAGTTACTGAAGCTTTCTTT	CASSPETGVVTEAFF
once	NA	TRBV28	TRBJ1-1	TGTGCCACCCTCTTGGCAGCGCGGGCAGCTTTCTTT	CATLLAARAAFF
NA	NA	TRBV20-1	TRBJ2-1	TGCAGTGCTAGAGAAAGGGGGGAGCAGTTCTTC	CSARERGEQFF
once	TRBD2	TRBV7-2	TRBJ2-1	TGTGCCAGCAGCCCTCGGACCCTTAGCGGGGTTCGCAATGAGCAGTTCTTC	CASSPRTLSGVRNEQFF
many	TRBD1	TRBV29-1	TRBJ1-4	TGCAGCGTTGAAAGGGACAGGGCGGAAAAACTGTTTTTT	CSVERDRAEKLFF
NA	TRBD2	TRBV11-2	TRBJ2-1	TGTGCCAGCAGCTCGCTAGCGGGCCACTACAATGAGCAGTTCTTC	CASSSLAGHYNEQFF
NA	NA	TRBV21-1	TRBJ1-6	TGTACTCACCCGGGACAGGGGAGGTCACCCCTCCACTTT	CTHPGQGRSPLHF
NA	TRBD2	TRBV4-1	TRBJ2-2	TGCGCCAGCAGCCAAGGGGGACTAGCGGGAGTCGGCACCGGGGAGCTGTTTTTT	CASSQGGLAGVGTGELFF
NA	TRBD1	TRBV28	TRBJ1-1	TGTGCCAGCATACGGACAGGGGGCCGTAGTGAAGCTTTCTTT	CASIRTGGRSEAFF
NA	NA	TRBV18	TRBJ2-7	TGTGCCAGCTCACCATCCGGGACAAGCATTCACGAGCAGTACTTC	CASSPSGTSIHEQYF
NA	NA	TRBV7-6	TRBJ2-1	TGTGCCAGCAGCTTTCCTCTCCGCAATGAGCAGTTCTTC	CASSFPLRNEQFF
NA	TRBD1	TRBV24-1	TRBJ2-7	TGTGCCACCAGTGACGGACAGGGGGCAAAAGAGTGGCAGTACTTC	CATSDGQGAKEWQYF
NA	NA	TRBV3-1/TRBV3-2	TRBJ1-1	TGTGCCAGCAGCCAAGAATCCGTAAACACTGAAGCTTTCTTT	CASSQESVNTEAFF
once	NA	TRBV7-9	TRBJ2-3	TGTGCCAGCAGCCCCGTAGCGGCTAGCACAGATACGCAGTATTTT	CASSPVAASTDTQYF
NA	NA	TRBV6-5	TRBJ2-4	TGTGCCAGCAGTTCACAGGTCTTTCTAGCCAAAAACATTCAGTACTTC	CASSSQVFLAKNIQYF
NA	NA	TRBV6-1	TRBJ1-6	TGTGCCAGCAGGGGAGACAGGACTTCACCCCTCCACTTT	CASRGDRTSPLHF
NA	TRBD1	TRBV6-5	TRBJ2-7	TGTGCCAGCAGCCAAACCCCGACAGGGAACTACGAGCAGTACTTC	CASSQTPTGNYEQYF
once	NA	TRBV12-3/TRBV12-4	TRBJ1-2	TGTGCCAGCAGTCAGACACGGAACTATGGCTACACCTTC	CASSQTRNYGYTF
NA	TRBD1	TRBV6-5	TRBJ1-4	TGTGCCAGCAGGGGCTCGACAGGGTTAATCGAAAAACTGTTTTTT	CASRGSTGLIEKLFF
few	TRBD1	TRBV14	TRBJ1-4	TGTGCCAGCAGCCAAGGGGGACAGCACCTGTACGAAAAACTGTTTTTT	CASSQGGQHLYEKLFF
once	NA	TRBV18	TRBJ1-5	TGTGCCAGCTCAGAATGGGAGCCAGAGTTCAATCAGCCCCAGCATTTT	CASSEWEPEFNQPQHF
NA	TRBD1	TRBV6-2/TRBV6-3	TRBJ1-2	TGTGCCAGCAGTCTTCCTCGACAGGGTAACTATGGCTACACCTTC	CASSLPRQGNYGYTF
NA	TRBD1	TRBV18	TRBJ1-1	TGTGCCAGCTCAACAGGGACAGGGCGCTTGAACACTGAAGCTTTCTTT	CASSTGTGRLNTEAFF
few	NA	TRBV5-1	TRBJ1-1	TGCGCCAGCAGCTTTGGAGAGCAGGGGCCCCGAGGAGCTGGGGCTTTCTTT	CASSFGEQGPRGAGAFF
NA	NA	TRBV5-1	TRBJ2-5	TGCGCCAGCAGCTTAGCTAGCAATTCAGAGACCCAGTACTTC	CASSLASNSETQYF
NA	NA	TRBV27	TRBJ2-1	TGTGCCAGCAGCCCCCGTTCAGGGGGGTCCTACAATGAGCAGTTCTTC	CASSPRSGGSYNEQFF
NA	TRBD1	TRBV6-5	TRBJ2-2	TGTGCCAGCAGGGCCGGGACAGGGAACACCGGGGAGCTGTTTTTT	CASRAGTGNTGELFF
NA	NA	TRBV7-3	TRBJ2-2	TGTGCCAGCAGCTTGTCAGGGGTCACCGGGGAGCTGTTTTTT	CASSLSGVTGELFF
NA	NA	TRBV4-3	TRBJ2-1	TGCGCCAGCAGCCTTCGACTAAGCCCCTACAATGAGCAGTTCTTC	CASSLRLSPYNEQFF
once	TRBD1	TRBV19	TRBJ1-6	TGTGCCAGTAGTACATCCCGGACAGGCTATAATTCACCCCTCCACTTT	CASSTSRTGYNSPLHF
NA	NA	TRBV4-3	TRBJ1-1	TGCGCCAGCAGCCAAGATCGGGGTGGTGAAGCTTTCTTT	CASSQDRGGEAFF
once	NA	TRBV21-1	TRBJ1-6	TGTGCCAGCAGCAAACCAGATAGGACAGGGATTAATTCACCCCTCCACTTT	CASSKPDRTGINSPLHF
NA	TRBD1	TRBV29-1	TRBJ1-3	TGCAGCGTCGCGACAGGGATTGGAAACACCATATATTTT	CSVATGIGNTIYF
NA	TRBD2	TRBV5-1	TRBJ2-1	TGCGCCAGCAGCTTGTTCCTCGGACTAGCGGGGGAGGTGAATGAGCAGTTCTTC	CASSLFLGLAGEVNEQFF
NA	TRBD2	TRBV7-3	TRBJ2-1	TGTGCCAGCAGCAAAGGGACTAGCGCCTACTACAATGAGCAGTTCTTC	CASSKGTSAYYNEQFF
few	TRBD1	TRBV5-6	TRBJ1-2	TGTGCCAGCAGCTACGGAACAGGGGTGTACTATGGCTACACCTTC	CASSYGTGVYYGYTF